This T cell receptor (beta chain) was retrieved from a study of shared clonotypes between healthy human individuals. Study in general: Aged between 18 and 49, the donors were a couple of women and a few men.

Of note for this clone: Its antigen is not identified.

Per germline, CDR1 LNHDA and CDR2 SQIVND (reference sequence). This CDR3 has 13 residues. V lost 3 bases to trimming and J lost 2 bases, with 7 bases between them. General study points: Tissue TCR repertoires likely differ from these blood-only repertoires. Sharing across four donors was seen in around 5% of naive CD4 clonotypes. Compared with memory subsets, naive subsets generally had larger estimated richness.

Some clones are missing from TCRdb's copy, which holds only in-frame ones; the method was immunoSEQ multiplex PCR. The data hold millions of clones, with 90% to 95% observed a single time. The sequencing input was naive CD4+ T cells sorted from blood. Subset indicated: CD45RA+ positively selected. The chain couples TRBV19 to TRBJ2-5; unclear D gene. The sequence was obtained from a man aged 18 to 30 in good health. CDR3 region: CASSIQVQETQYF. CDR3 nucleotide sequence: TGTGCCAGTAGTATTCAAGTACAAGAGACCCAGTACTTC.